Below are 28 T cell receptor beta chains sequenced from a single sample in a study of blood T cells in healthy people across ages (dated by TCRdb to the mid-2010s). Receptors were amplified or captured by 5' RACE. The listed sequencing device is Illumina HiSeq 2500. The second PCR ran for about 7 to 11 cycles and used a J-beta primer mix along with a sample-barcoded 5' primer. TCRdb itself trimmed the public reads at Q25 with fastp, ran MiXCR and retained productive beta chains. Entries are consolidated by CDR3 protein sequence, retaining the most common genes and DNA. In all, the sample holds about 640,000 distinct CDR3 sequences, and around three fifths of those were seen once. The top ten constitute roughly 34% of the sample. What was sequenced was blood. The origin of the receptors is a man aged 55 to 70 in good health.

Only a few counts were recorded for this clonotype. The rearrangement uses TRBV28 and TRBJ2-1; 7 bases align to TRBD1. V was pared by 2 bases and J by 1 base, with 5 bases of the junction left unmatched. The CDR3 runs 16 residues. Germline V CDR1 and CDR2: MDHEN, SYDVKM. The CDR3 bases are TGTGCCAGCAGTTTAGGGGCAGGGGGATCCTACAATGAGCAGTTCTTC. Protein: CASSLGAGGSYNEQFF. The complete variable domain, with remaining parts taken from reference TRBV28 and TRBJ2-1, reads DVKVTQSSRYLVKRTGEKVFLECVQDMDHENMFWYRQDPGLGLRLIYFSYDVKMKEKGDIPEGYSVSREKKERFSLILESASTNQTSMYLCASSLGAGGSYNEQFFGPGTRLTVL.

CDR3 sequence reads: CASGGQLAKNIQYF. Here the CDR3 DNA reads TGTGCCAGCGGGGGACAGTTAGCCAAAAACATTCAGTACTTC. The chain is built from TRBV2 and TRBJ2-4, with 7 positions matching TRBD1. CDR1 SNHLY and CDR2 FYNNEI come from the germline V gene. Germline trimming cut 8 bases from V and 0 bases from J; bases unmatched to any gene: 4. The CDR3 is 14 amino acids.

This clonotype was seen a single time. This rearrangement joins TRBV10-2 to TRBJ1-1, with a possible D match to TRBD1 (5 bases). The CDR3 loop spans 13 amino acids. V was trimmed by 6 bases and J by 3 bases, leaving 11 bases between them. Germline loops: CDR1 WSHSY, CDR2 SAAADI. The CDR3 region has the DNA TGCGCCAGCAGACTAGGGGAGCACACTGAAGCTTTCTTT. This gives the protein CASRLGEHTEAFF.

The chain recombines TRBV10-2 with TRBJ2-3; no definite D call. Trimming left V 7 bases short and J 0 bases short, with 14 bases between. The CDR3 sequence is 15 residues long. From germline, CDR1 is WSHSY and CDR2 SAAADI. The CDR3 nucleotides read TGCGCCAGCACCCGGGCCGGCTCTAGCACAGATACGCAGTATTTT. It specifies CASTRAGSSTDTQYF.

The sample holds a few counts of this clonotype. This chain uses TRBV5-1 with TRBJ2-1; D is perhaps TRBD1 (6 bases). The CDR3 runs 13 residues. V lost 5 bases to trimming and J lost 8 bases, with 14 bases between them. Germline CDR1 reads SGHRS; CDR2 reads YFSETQ. CDR3 residues: CASSQSTGYEQFF. In DNA form, the CDR3 reads TGCGCCAGCAGTCAATCAACAGGGTATGAGCAGTTCTTC.

The V and J genes are TRBV4-1 and TRBJ1-3, with D unclear. The CDR3 runs to 16 residues. The germline CDR1 and CDR2 sequences are MGHRA and YSYEKL. V was clipped by 4 bases and J by 0 bases, with 13 bases between them. CDR3 sequence (DNA): TGCGCCAGCAGCCGAAGCAGAGTTTTCTCTGGAAACACCATATATTTT. Amino acid sequence: CASSRSRVFSGNTIYF.

V gene TRBV11-2 combines with J gene TRBJ1-1; TRBD1 matches at 8 bases. Looked up from germline, CDR1 is SGHAT and CDR2 is FQNNGV. Trimming took 2 bases from V and 0 from J; bases not matched to a gene: 11. This CDR3 is built from 18 residues. CDR3 loop: CASSLMPGQANMNTEAFF. For the CDR3, the DNA is TGTGCCAGCAGCTTAATGCCGGGACAGGCGAACATGAACACTGAAGCTTTCTTT.

V usage is TRBV5-1 and J usage is TRBJ1-2; 8 bases are a match to TRBD1. V gave up 2 bases and J gave up 3 bases; unmatched junction bases: 3. The CDR3 length is 14 residues. Germline loops: CDR1 SGHRS, CDR2 YFSETQ. DNA of the CDR3: TGCGCCAGCAGCTTTGACAGGGGCTACTATGGCTACACCTTC. Translated: CASSFDRGYYGYTF.

This clonotype showed up just a few times. This chain uses TRBV7-2 with TRBJ2-5; possible D gene TRBD1, 6 bases. This CDR3 comprises 16 residues. Germline CDR1 is SGHTA and CDR2 is FQGNSA. Trimming shortened V by 1 base and J by 1 base, and 13 bases separated the two germline ends. In nucleotides, the CDR3 is TGTGCCAGCAGCTTAGTCGCCGGACAGCCCCAAGAGACCCAGTACTTC. This sequence encodes CASSLVAGQPQETQYF. The complete variable domain, with remaining parts taken from reference TRBV7-2 and TRBJ2-5, reads GAGVSQSPSNKVTEKGKDVELRCDPISGHTALYWYRQSLGQGLEFLIYFQGNSAPDKSGLPSDRFSAERTGGSVSTLTIQRTQQEDSAVYLCASSLVAGQPQETQYFGPGTRLLVL.

This rearrangement joins TRBV5-5 to TRBJ2-5; D ambiguous. Deletions cut 1 base from V and 1 base from J, with 8 bases between. Germline V CDR1 and CDR2: SGHKS, YYEKEE (reference sequence). This CDR3 is 14 amino acids long. The chain's CDR3 is CASSLMSLQETQYF. The CDR3 bases are TGTGCCAGCAGCTTGATGAGTCTCCAAGAGACCCAGTACTTC.

The chain employs TRBV6-2 or TRBV6-3 and TRBJ1-2; TRBD1 matches 8 bases. Losses at the gene ends were 4 bases for V and 5 bases for J; bases not matched to a gene: 3. The CDR3 contains 13 residues. Germline V gene data show CDR1 as MNHEY and CDR2 as SVGEGT. The CDR3 bases are TGTGCCAGCAGTTCGGACAGGGCTTATGGCTACACCTTC. Residues: CASSSDRAYGYTF.

The V and J genes are TRBV15 and TRBJ1-5; D uncertain. This CDR3 has 15 residues. The V end was cut by 0 bases, the J end by 3 bases, with 9 bases between. Germline V gene lookup returns CDR1 LNHNV and CDR2 YYDKDF (reference sequence). CDR3 in DNA: TGTGCCACCAGCAGAGATCAAGCTTACAATCAGCCCCAGCATTTT. Its protein is CATSRDQAYNQPQHF.

This clonotype has only a few counts. The V gene is TRBV6-1, the J gene TRBJ2-7, with D unresolved. The V end lost 10 bases, the J end lost 3 bases, and 16 bases lay between the germline ends. CDR1 is MNHNS, CDR2 SASEGT, per germline. CDR3 size: 13 residues. CDR3 DNA: TGTGCCACCCAGACACTTACGAGCTACGAGCAGTACTTC. This encodes CATQTLTSYEQYF.

V is TRBV3-1 and J is TRBJ1-1, with a possible D match to TRBD1 (6 bases). This CDR3 spans 14 amino acids. Trimming left V 2 bases short and J 1 base short, with 8 bases between. Germline V CDR1 and CDR2: LGHDT, YNNKEL (reference sequence). CDR3 protein: CASSQLDRNTEAFF. The CDR3, as DNA: TGTGCCAGCAGCCAATTGGACAGGAACACTGAAGCTTTCTTT. Full variable domain (missing parts from reference TRBV3-1 and TRBJ1-1): DTAVSQTPKYLVTQMGNDKSIKCEQNLGHDTMYWYKQDSKKFLKIMFSYNNKELIINETVPNRFSPKSPDKAHLNLHINSLELGDSAVYFCASSQLDRNTEAFFGQGTRLTVV.

V is TRBV27 and J is TRBJ2-3; D might be TRBD1 (6 bases). This CDR3 region has 14 residues. Germline values: CDR1 MNHEY, CDR2 SMNVEV (reference sequence). Trimming removed 5 bases from V and 0 bases from J, with 9 bases in between. This CDR3 is CASSRQVSTDTQYF. For the CDR3, the DNA is TGTGCCAGCAGTAGACAGGTTAGCACAGATACGCAGTATTTT.

The chain carries TRBV6-1 and TRBJ2-7; D unclear. V was cut by 3 bases and J by 2 bases, with 11 bases left in between. The germline gives CDR1 MNHNS, CDR2 SASEGT. This CDR3 is built from 14 residues. DNA of the CDR3: TGTGCCAGCAGTGAGCTTGCTATCCCCTACGAGCAGTACTTC. Its translation is CASSELAIPYEQYF.

This clonotype was picked up one time. J is TRBJ2-1 and V is TRBV3-1; 14 bases map to TRBD2. CDR3 length: 14 amino acids. With 1 base clipped from V and 10 bases from J, the junction kept 0 bases outside the gene matches. Germline assignment: CDR1 LGHDT and CDR2 YNNKEL (reference sequence). In DNA form, the CDR3 reads TGTGCCAGCAGCCAAGGGACTAGCGGGGGGGAGCAGTTCTTC. Its translation is CASSQGTSGGEQFF.

The CDR3 spells CSAGRDISYEQYF. The DNA for the CDR3 is TGCAGTGCCGGACGGGACATCTCCTACGAGCAGTACTTC. The chain links TRBV20-1 to TRBJ2-7, with D possibly being TRBD1 (6 bases). The V end lost 6 bases, the J end lost 0 bases, and 12 bases lay between the germline ends. The length of the CDR3 is 13 residues. Germline CDR1 is DFQATT and CDR2 is SNEGSKA (reference sequence).

This clonotype was seen a few times. This chain uses TRBV5-1 with TRBJ1-4; 10 bases agree with TRBD1. In germline, CDR1 is SGHRS, CDR2 YFSETQ. V was pared by 5 bases and J by 11 bases, with 9 bases of the junction left unmatched. The CDR3 is 14 residues long. CDR3 coding DNA: TGCGCCAGCAGGGAGGGGACAGGGGAAACCAAACTGTTTTTT. This codes for CASREGTGETKLFF.

To note about this clonotype: A much larger clone is a single base away; this may be a read error. The chain carries TRBV29-1 and TRBJ1-1, with D hard to call. From germline, CDR1 is SQVTM and CDR2 ANQGSEA. This CDR3 region has 13 residues. The V end lost 5 bases, the J end lost 0 bases, and 10 bases lay between the germline ends. DNA of the CDR3: TGCAGCGTTTTGGGGTCCCTGAACACTGAAGCTTTCTTT. Translation: CSVLGSLNTEAFF.

V usage is TRBV27 and J usage is TRBJ2-3; either TRBD1 or TRBD2 may supply D (5 bases each). Per the germline V gene, CDR1 is MNHEY and CDR2 is SMNVEV (reference sequence). V lost 4 bases and J 4 bases, leaving 9 bases between the germline ends. This CDR3 is built from 13 residues. CDR3 protein: CASSYGASDTQYF. In DNA form, the CDR3 reads TGTGCCAGCAGTTACGGGGCGTCAGATACGCAGTATTTT.

This clonotype was observed a few times. The chain carries TRBV20-1 and TRBJ2-3, with D unclear. V was clipped by 3 bases and J by 2 bases, with 9 bases between them. The CDR3 has 13 residues. Germline CDR1 reads DFQATT; CDR2 reads SNEGSKA (reference sequence). CDR3 bases: TGCAGTGCTAGCGGGCAGACCACAGATACGCAGTATTTT. Residues: CSASGQTTDTQYF.

Comment on this clonotype: The junction does not match germline at one end; this may be a read error. The chain links TRBV2 to TRBJ2-5; 12 bases are a match to TRBD2. The CDR3 has 16 residues. The germline gives CDR1 SNHLY, CDR2 FYNNEI. The CDR3, as DNA: TGTGCCAGCAGGGAGAGGACTAGCGGGGACCAAGGGACCCAGTACTTC. It is translated as CASRERTSGDQGTQYF.

This chain connects TRBV20-1 to TRBJ2-1, with 10 bases fitting TRBD2. Looked up from germline, CDR1 is DFQATT and CDR2 is SNEGSKA (reference sequence). V dropped 3 bases and J dropped 7; count of bases not matched to a gene: 6. The CDR3 contains 14 residues. In DNA, the CDR3 is TGCAGTGCTAGCGAGCGGGGGGGCGGAAATGAGCAGTTCTTC. This translates into CSASERGGGNEQFF.

The genes are TRBV9 and TRBJ2-1; 12 nucleotides align to TRBD2. CDR1 and CDR2 from the germline V gene are SGDLS and YYNGEE. J gave up 0 bases and V 3 bases, and 7 bases lay outside the gene matches. CDR3 length: 18 residues. The CDR3 sequence is CASSGSLAGGSSYNEQFF. The CDR3 region has the DNA TGTGCCAGCAGCGGAAGTCTAGCGGGGGGGAGCTCCTACAATGAGCAGTTCTTC.

This clonotype has just a few counts. The J gene is TRBJ2-1, the V gene TRBV5-1, with D perhaps TRBD1 (7 bases). The germline gives CDR1 SGHRS, CDR2 YFSETQ. V lost 3 bases to trimming and J lost 4 bases, with 11 bases between them. This CDR3 spans 14 amino acids. CDR3 amino acids: CASSYRGLYNEQFF. CDR3 DNA sequence: TGCGCCAGCAGCTACAGGGGACTTTACAATGAGCAGTTCTTC.

The rearrangement links TRBV5-1 to TRBJ1-4; D unresolved. V lost 3 bases and J lost 0, with 9 bases in between. The CDR3 totals 15 residues. Germline-derived CDR1 and CDR2 are SGHRS and YFSETQ. CDR3 sequence reads: CASSWRTATNEKLFF. The CDR3 nucleotides read TGCGCCAGCAGCTGGCGGACGGCAACTAATGAAAAACTGTTTTTT.

The V and J genes are TRBV20-1 and TRBJ2-1; D may be TRBD2 (5 bases). Germline V gene sequence: CDR1 DFQATT, CDR2 SNEGSKA (reference sequence). The CDR3 has 13 amino acids. The CDR3 loop reads CGVQSGLLNEQFF. DNA of the CDR3: TGCGGCGTTCAATCTGGACTCTTAAATGAGCAGTTCTTC.